Many counts were recorded for the clone carrying this T cell receptor beta chain. This specimen comes from a study of early T cells in non-severe SARS-CoV-2 infection. cDNA molecules, individually, were tagged with unique molecular identifiers. Each CDR3 protein gets one entry after TCRdb re-called the 5' RACE reads with MiXCR. The table has roughly 41,000 distinct CDR3 sequences, 5% to 5.5% seen once; the top ten hold around 5%. The TCR originated in an adult who was a healthcare worker with PCR-confirmed SARS-CoV-2 infection or an uninfected control (not recorded which). The source material was whole blood, sampled at baseline.

Written as DNA, the CDR3 is TGTGCCAGCAGTTTAAGACCAGACTACAATGAGCAGTTCTTC. It yields the protein CASSLRPDYNEQFF. The chain links TRBV27 to TRBJ2-1; D gene ambiguous. Germline V gene sequence: CDR1 MNHEY, CDR2 SMNVEV (reference sequence). V was shortened by 2 bases and J by 3 bases, with 8 bases between the two germline ends. The length of the CDR3 is 14 residues.